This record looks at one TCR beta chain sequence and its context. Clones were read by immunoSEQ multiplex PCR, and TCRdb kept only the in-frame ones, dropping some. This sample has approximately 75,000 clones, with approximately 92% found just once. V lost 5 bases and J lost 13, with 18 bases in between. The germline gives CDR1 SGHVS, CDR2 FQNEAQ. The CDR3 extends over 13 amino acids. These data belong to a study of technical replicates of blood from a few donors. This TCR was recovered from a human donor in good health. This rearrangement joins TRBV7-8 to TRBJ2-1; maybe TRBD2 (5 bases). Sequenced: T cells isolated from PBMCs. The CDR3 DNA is TGTGCCAGCAGCCTAGACCGGGGTCGGGAACAGTTCTTC. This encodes CASSLDRGREQFF.